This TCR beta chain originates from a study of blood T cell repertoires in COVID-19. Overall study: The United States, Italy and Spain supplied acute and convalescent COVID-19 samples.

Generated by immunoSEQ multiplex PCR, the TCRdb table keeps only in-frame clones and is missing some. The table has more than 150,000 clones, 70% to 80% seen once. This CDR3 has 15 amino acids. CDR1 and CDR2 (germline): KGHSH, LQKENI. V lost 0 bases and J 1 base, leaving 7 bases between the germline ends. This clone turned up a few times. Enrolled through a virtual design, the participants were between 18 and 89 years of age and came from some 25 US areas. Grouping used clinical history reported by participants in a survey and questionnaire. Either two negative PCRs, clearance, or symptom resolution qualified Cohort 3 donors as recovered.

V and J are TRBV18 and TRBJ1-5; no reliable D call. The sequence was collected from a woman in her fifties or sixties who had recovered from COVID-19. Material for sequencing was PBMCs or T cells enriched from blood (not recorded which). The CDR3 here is CASSPPAQSNQPQHF. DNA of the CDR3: TGTGCCAGCTCACCACCGGCCCAGAGCAATCAGCCCCAGCATTTT.